The T cell receptor beta chain under discussion was sequenced for a study of cytomegalovirus exposure and HLA in healthy donors. The primer mix had 60 Vbeta and 13 Jbeta primers. Repertoires were generated with immunoSEQ multiplex PCR, while TCRdb's copy carries only in-frame clones and drops some. The sample shows approximately 150,000 clones, roughly 80% of them seen only once. Points on this clone: Its antigen is not known.

J lost 1 base, V lost 3 bases, and 5 bases had no gene match. The CDR3 length is 15 residues. The germline gives CDR1 SGHNT, CDR2 YYREEE (reference sequence). General study findings and limits: CMV serostatus was the sole immune exposure data available.

The V gene is TRBV5-4, the J gene TRBJ1-1, with TRBD1 matching 8 bases. The sequence was collected from a man between 18 and 29 years old in good health and CMV-seropositive. The sample was PBMCs. The CDR3, as DNA: TGTGCCAGCAGCTCGGACAGGGACGCGAACACTGAAGCTTTCTTT. Protein sequence: CASSSDRDANTEAFF. The entire variable domain, with the rest obtained from reference TRBV5-4 and TRBJ1-1, is as follows: ETGVTQSPTHLIKTRGQQVTLRCSSQSGHNTVSWYQQALGQGPQFIFQYYREEENGRGNFPPRFSGLQFPNYSSELNVNALELDDSALYLCASSSDRDANTEAFFGQGTRLTVV.